This record looks at one TCR beta chain sequence and its context. This clone was detected only a few times. The antigen it binds to is not known. Base qualities are not recorded, but no much larger clone differs from it by a single base. TCR beta CDR3 regions were sequenced from DNA using the immunoSEQ Assay. The paper's data handling went like this. T cell density was computed as TCR beta template counts normalized to usable DNA estimated by amplifying housekeeping genes. Using the preseqR package, richness was estimated by extrapolating to 120,000 templates for tissue samples and 400,000 templates for PBMC samples. Clonality was defined as one minus Pielou's evenness. Differential abundance testing on productive amino-acid clonotypes, with a minimum total count of 5 and an alpha of 0.1, was used to identify tissue-enriched TCRs. The Jaccard Index and the Morisita Overlap Index were used to measure repertoire overlap between compartments. GLIPH clustered TCR beta CDR3s with public tetramer-defined viral CDR3s; viral motifs required at least three viral sequences plus V-gene enrichment. Entries here come from immuneACCESS through TCRdb and include only in-frame sequences with V and J called. Some clones fail to appear in such tables; in the studies checked, an unresolved V gene covers under half of the shortfall, and the cause of the remainder is unknown. The V and J calls and clone size come from that table; D and trimming were worked out from the DNA. The sample data list under 3,000 clones, and more than 25% of these were observed just once. The ten largest clones capture approximately 18% of the sample.

CDR1 and CDR2 (SGHNT, YENEEA) derive from the germline V gene. At the junction V is shortened by 5 bases and J by 1 base; bases outside the gene matches: 12. Reading from cysteine to phenylalanine, the CDR3 counts 19 amino acids. Of the read, only the CDR3 DNA is kept; its 57 bases are in frame from base 1. The source of the sample is a study of T cells in localized non-small cell lung cancer (dated by TCRdb to 2018 to 2020). In terms of the full investigation: The study examined T cell repertoires in under 300 patients with early-stage NSCLC and compared tumors with uninvolved tumor-adjacent lungs. NSCLC patients had a mean age of around 70 years, and fewer than 150 were male and over 85 female. The cohort was made up of around 220 treatment-naive NSCLC patients whose localized lung tumors had been resected.

General findings and caveats noted by the study authors: Because the study design was exploratory, TCR variables were selected using unadjusted p-values without false-discovery rate correction. A median of about 61 of the top 100 tumor clones turned up in the paired uninvolved adjacent lung, and approximately 30 of those clones also ranked among the top 100 of that same adjacent lung. The highest T cell clonality was observed in uninvolved tumor-adjacent lung, where clonality exceeded that of tumor, suggesting that antigenic responses were more focused in uninvolved tumor-adjacent lung. Longer overall survival was associated with higher blood T cell density, whereas shorter survival was associated with higher adjacent-lung clonality. Because multi-region sequencing of the tumors was not done, intratumor heterogeneity could not be ruled out.

Two independent pathologists confirmed that the uninvolved adjacent lung, which was taken at least 2 cm from the tumor margin, was free of atypia. At diagnosis, peripheral blood, uninvolved tumor-adjacent lung and tumor were collected and stored as a combination of fresh-frozen and FFPE material. Sequenced material: normal lung tissue next to the tumor, taken before any cancer treatment. Recombination linked TRBV11-3 to TRBJ2-6, and TRBD2 aligns with 9 junction nucleotides. This clonotype was obtained from a woman aged 40-75 years with stage II squamous cell lung carcinoma. The DNA reads TGTGCCAGCAGCCCACGGGCTAGCGGGGCCGTTTCTGGGGCCAACGTCCTGACTTTC. The encoded protein is CASSPRASGAVSGANVLTF.